Listed below are T cell receptor beta chains from one sample, sequenced in a study of blood T cell repertoires in COVID-19. Sequencing used immunoSEQ multiplex PCR; TCRdb keeps in-frame clones, though not all of them. Seen here are about 190,000 clones, approximately 80% observed once, and the top ten hold roughly 12%. Sequences were obtained from peripheral blood. Source of these receptors: a woman between 45 and 60 years old with acute or convalescent COVID-19. The conserved cysteine and the conserved F or W are not part of the CDR3 here. Fields, in order: V gene, clone size, J gene, CDR3 length, CDR3 protein. For some rows the clone size is stated as once, few or many, or as a class when expanded; others skip it.

TRBV6-5,NA,TRBJ1-2,12,ASTGGSPISGYT
TRBV29-1,NA,TRBJ1-1,11,SVEDLRGAGAF
TRBV20-1,NA,TRBJ1-2,9,RLTGGHGYT
TRBV19,NA,TRBJ1-1,13,ASRGLLTGHTEAF
TRBV19,NA,TRBJ2-4,13,ASSIGGSFKNIQY
TRBV28,NA,TRBJ1-4,13,ASLAGTAGTEKLF
TRBV7-9,NA,TRBJ2-7,15,ASSSTRTGANLYEQY
TRBV4-3,NA,TRBJ2-7,12,ASSQAGRSYEQY
TRBV11-3,NA,TRBJ1-4,13,ASSLKGLVNEKLF
TRBV29-1,NA,TRBJ2-3,13,SVALGVVESDTQY
TRBV3-1/TRBV3-2,NA,TRBJ1-1,13,ASSQGPTGNTEAF
TRBV24-1,few,TRBJ1-2,12,ATSDPGRVDGYT
TRBV19,NA,TRBJ1-5,17,ASTYTPLAGRGGNQPQH
TRBV3-1/TRBV3-2,NA,TRBJ2-7,14,ASSPGQGRVDGEQY
TRBV7-2,NA,TRBJ1-5,13,ASSSGQARGQPQH
TRBV4-1,NA,TRBJ1-2,14,ASSPLRPGIEYGYT
TRBV11-3,few,TRBJ2-1,12,ASSHQTSGSEQF
TRBV19,few,TRBJ1-5,13,ASSMSSRGNQPQH
TRBV18,NA,TRBJ1-4,15,ASSPVSGTGFNEKLF
TRBV28,NA,TRBJ1-1,15,ASSPRGTGGLNTEAF
TRBV24-1,NA,TRBJ1-5,13,ATSDRTDSNQPQH
TRBV6-5,NA,TRBJ2-7,10,ASSYEGYEQY
TRBV6-2/TRBV6-3,NA,TRBJ2-1,13,ASIPSGSGGNEQF